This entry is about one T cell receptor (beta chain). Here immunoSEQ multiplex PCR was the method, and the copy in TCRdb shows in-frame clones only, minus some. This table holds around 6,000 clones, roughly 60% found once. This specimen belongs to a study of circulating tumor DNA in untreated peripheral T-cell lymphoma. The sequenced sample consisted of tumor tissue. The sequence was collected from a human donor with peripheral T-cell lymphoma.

The chain's CDR3 is CASSIRRDSYGYTF. The CDR3 DNA sequence: TGTGCCAGTAGTATAAGGCGGGACAGCTATGGCTACACCTTC. This chain uses TRBV19 with TRBJ1-2, with 7 bases aligning to TRBD1. CDR3 length: 14 amino acids. V lost 2 bases and J lost 4; bases outside the gene matches: 4. In germline, CDR1 is LNHDA, CDR2 SQIVND (reference sequence).